This TCR beta chain was captured in a study of cytomegalovirus exposure and HLA in healthy donors. Study outcomes and limitations: Sequencing likely produced, as an artifact, a cluster of highly shared sequence variants.

With 60 Vbeta and 13 Jbeta primers, the PCR was carried out. Measured with immunoSEQ multiplex PCR; TCRdb has only the in-frame clones, and not every one. This repertoire comprises around 100,000 clones; its ten largest clones make up 6.8%. The CDR3 length is 16 residues. A remark on this clone: Its antigen is unidentified.

This receptor was obtained from a man aged 35 to 55 in good health and CMV-seropositive. What was sequenced was PBMCs. V and J are TRBV21-1 and TRBJ1-5. TRBV21-1 is a known pseudogene. This chain's CDR3 is CASSRGGRGGNQPQHF. CDR3 DNA: TGTGCCAGCAGCCGGGGGGGCAGGGGTGGCAATCAGCCCCAGCATTTT.